This T cell receptor (beta chain) was sequenced in a study of blood T cells in healthy people across ages. Study-wide points: A strong correlation was found between TCR beta diversity and the percentage of naive T cells. There were more naive CD4+ cells and higher diversity in long-lived donors than in aged donors.

CDR3 length: 15 amino acids. Germline lookup yields CDR1 SGDLS and CDR2 YYNGEE. Trimming took 2 bases from V and 9 from J; bases not matched to a gene: 11. Combining a sample-barcoded 5' primer with a J-beta primer mix, a second PCR ran for roughly 7 to 11 cycles. All samples gave at least 2.5 million CDR3-containing paired-end reads. TCRdb used MiXCR to reprocess the 5' RACE reads, holding one entry per CDR3 protein. In the table there are hundreds of thousands of distinct CDR3 sequences, 22% of which are singletons. For every donor, a draw yielded around 10 milliliters of peripheral blood. As for this clonotype: Its antigen is unidentified.

V usage is TRBV9 and J usage is TRBJ2-1, with 7 bases aligning to TRBD2. Sequencing was performed on blood. This TCR was recovered from a man in his sixties or seventies in good health. CDR3 sequence: CASSVNAGEWSEQFF. As DNA, the CDR3 is TGTGCCAGCAGCGTTAACGCGGGAGAGTGGAGTGAGCAGTTCTTC. Complete variable domain (other parts from reference TRBV9 and TRBJ2-1): DSGVTQTPKHLITATGQRVTLRCSPRSGDLSVYWYQQSLDQGLQFLIQYYNGEERAKGNILERFSAQQFPDLHSELNLSSLELGDSALYFCASSVNAGEWSEQFFGPGTRLTVL.